A selection of T cell receptor beta chains follows, all from one sample in a study of blood T cells in healthy people across ages. In TCRdb, the 5' RACE reads were re-called with MiXCR into one record per CDR3 protein. In the table there are fewer than 650,000 distinct CDR3 sequences, approximately 26% of which are singletons. The same specimen was also included in a second study, on T cells of mothers and their children.

Sample: blood. The receptor source for this set is a boy aged 2-9 years in good health. CDR3s include the opening cysteine and the closing phenylalanine or tryptophan. Fields, in order: clone size, J gene, D gene, V gene, CDR3 DNA, CDR3 protein. D genes are given only for firm matches. A row's size may be missing; if present it is once, few, many or a size class.

abundance: NA; j_gene: TRBJ2-7; d_gene: TRBD2; v_gene: TRBV20-1; CDR3nt: TGCAGTGCTAGAGATGATGCGACTAGCGGGACCTACGAGCAGTACTTC; CDR3aa: CSARDDATSGTYEQYF
abundance: NA; j_gene: TRBJ1-1; d_gene: TRBD1; v_gene: TRBV15; CDR3nt: TGTGCCACCAGACCAGGGGGCTTCCCCAACACTGAAGCTTTCTTT; CDR3aa: CATRPGGFPNTEAFF
abundance: few; j_gene: TRBJ2-5; d_gene: TRBD2; v_gene: TRBV6-5; CDR3nt: TGTGCCAGCAGAGGACTAGCGGACTCCTGGGAGTTCTTC; CDR3aa: CASRGLADSWEFF
abundance: NA; j_gene: TRBJ2-7; d_gene: TRBD1; v_gene: TRBV12-3/TRBV12-4; CDR3nt: TGTGCCAGCAGTTTAGAATGGGACAGGGAGAGCTACGAGCAGTACTTC; CDR3aa: CASSLEWDRESYEQYF
abundance: NA; j_gene: TRBJ2-7; d_gene: NA; v_gene: TRBV3-1; CDR3nt: TGTGCCAGCAGCCAAGAGTTCTCCGGGAGCTACGAGCAGTACTTC; CDR3aa: CASSQEFSGSYEQYF
abundance: few; j_gene: TRBJ1-2; d_gene: NA; v_gene: TRBV6-5; CDR3nt: TGTGCCAGCAGTTACTCGAGGAGTAACTATGGCTACACCTTC; CDR3aa: CASSYSRSNYGYTF
abundance: NA; j_gene: TRBJ2-1; d_gene: TRBD2; v_gene: TRBV28; CDR3nt: TGTGCCAGCCTCCTAGCGGGGGGCGTTAATGAGCAGTTCTTC; CDR3aa: CASLLAGGVNEQFF
abundance: NA; j_gene: TRBJ1-2; d_gene: TRBD1; v_gene: TRBV27; CDR3nt: TGTGCCAGCAGTTTATACGGGCAGGGGGCCCCCTACACCTTC; CDR3aa: CASSLYGQGAPYTF
abundance: NA; j_gene: TRBJ2-5; d_gene: TRBD1; v_gene: TRBV20-1; CDR3nt: TGCAGTGCTGTTCCTGGGACAGAACAAGAGACCCAGTACTTC; CDR3aa: CSAVPGTEQETQYF
abundance: NA; j_gene: TRBJ2-7; d_gene: NA; v_gene: TRBV20-1; CDR3nt: TGCAGTGCTAGGTCCCGGGACTTCTCCTACGAGCAGTACTTC; CDR3aa: CSARSRDFSYEQYF